Sequencing of this T cell receptor beta chain was carried out in a study of long-term antiretroviral therapy in people with HIV. Germline V gene data show CDR1 as SGHAT and CDR2 as FQDESV (reference sequence). The CDR3 sequence is 14 residues long. With V trimmed by 2 bases and J by 2 bases, 2 bases remained unmatched. The libraries were made with immunoSEQ v3.0 at survey level. Per-sample TRB depth target: roughly 35,000-55,000 T-cell genomes. The data were produced by immunoSEQ multiplex PCR, yet TCRdb's version contains in-frame clones alone and is incomplete. The profile shows tens of thousands of clones, more than 65% of them singletons.

The chain is built from TRBV11-1 and TRBJ1-2, with 7 bases fitting TRBD1. The clonotype comes from a man between 18 and 35 years old with HIV. The source material was unsorted PBMCs, sampled 0.1 years before starting antiretroviral therapy. CDR3 nucleotide sequence: TGTGCCAGCAGCTTATTAGGGGGCAACTATGGCTACACCTTC. Translation gives CASSLLGGNYGYTF.